The entry below gives a single T cell receptor (beta chain) sequence along with its context. Its antigen is as yet unknown. Nashville, Tennessee was home to all donors, who were Caucasian adults. This entry is derived from a study of shared clonotypes between healthy human individuals. Broader study findings: Sampling involved blood alone; tissue repertoires likely differ. Naive subsets usually exceeded memory subsets in estimated richness.

The repertoire was sequenced with immunoSEQ multiplex PCR; TCRdb's copy has only in-frame clones and lacks some. The sample has about 340,000 clones; less than 85% are singletons. The germline V gene encodes CDR1 LNHNV and CDR2 YYDKDF (reference sequence). V lost 3 bases and J 1 base, leaving 6 bases between the germline ends. The CDR3 has 13 residues. Sequencing was performed on memory CD4+ T cells sorted from blood. Subset specified: CD45RA-negative fraction. This TCR came from a man aged 25 to 45 in good health. The chain joins TRBV15 to TRBJ2-5; no definite D call. This CDR3 reads CATSRLLQETQYF. Written as DNA, the CDR3 is TGTGCCACCAGCAGGTTACTCCAAGAGACCCAGTACTTC.